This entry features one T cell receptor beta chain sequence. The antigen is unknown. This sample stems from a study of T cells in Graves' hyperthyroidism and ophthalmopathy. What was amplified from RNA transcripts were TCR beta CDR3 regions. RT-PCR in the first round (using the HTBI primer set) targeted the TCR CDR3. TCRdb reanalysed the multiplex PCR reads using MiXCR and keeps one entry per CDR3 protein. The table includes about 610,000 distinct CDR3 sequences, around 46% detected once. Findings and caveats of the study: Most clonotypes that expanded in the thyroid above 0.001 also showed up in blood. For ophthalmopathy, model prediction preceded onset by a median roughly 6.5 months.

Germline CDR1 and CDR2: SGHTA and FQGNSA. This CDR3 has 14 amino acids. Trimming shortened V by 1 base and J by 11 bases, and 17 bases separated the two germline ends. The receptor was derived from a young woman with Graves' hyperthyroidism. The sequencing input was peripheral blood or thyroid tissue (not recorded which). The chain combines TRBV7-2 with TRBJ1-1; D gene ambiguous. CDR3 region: CASSLGSGSTYAFF. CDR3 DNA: TGTGCCAGCAGCTTAGGTTCCGGATCCACCTATGCTTTCTTT.